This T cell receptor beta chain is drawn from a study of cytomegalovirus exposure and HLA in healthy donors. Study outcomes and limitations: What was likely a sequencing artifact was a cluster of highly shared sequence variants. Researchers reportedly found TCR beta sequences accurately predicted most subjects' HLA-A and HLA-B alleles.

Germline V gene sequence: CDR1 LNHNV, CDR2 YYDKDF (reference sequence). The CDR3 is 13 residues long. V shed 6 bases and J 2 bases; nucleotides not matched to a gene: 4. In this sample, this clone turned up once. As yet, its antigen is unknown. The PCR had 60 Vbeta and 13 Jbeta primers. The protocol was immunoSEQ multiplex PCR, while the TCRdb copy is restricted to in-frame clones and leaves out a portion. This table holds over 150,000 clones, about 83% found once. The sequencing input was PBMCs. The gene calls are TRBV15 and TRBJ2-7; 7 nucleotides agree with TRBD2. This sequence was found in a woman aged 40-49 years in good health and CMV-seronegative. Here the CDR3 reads CATRYAGAYEQYF. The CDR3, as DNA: TGTGCCACCAGGTACGCGGGAGCCTACGAGCAGTACTTC.